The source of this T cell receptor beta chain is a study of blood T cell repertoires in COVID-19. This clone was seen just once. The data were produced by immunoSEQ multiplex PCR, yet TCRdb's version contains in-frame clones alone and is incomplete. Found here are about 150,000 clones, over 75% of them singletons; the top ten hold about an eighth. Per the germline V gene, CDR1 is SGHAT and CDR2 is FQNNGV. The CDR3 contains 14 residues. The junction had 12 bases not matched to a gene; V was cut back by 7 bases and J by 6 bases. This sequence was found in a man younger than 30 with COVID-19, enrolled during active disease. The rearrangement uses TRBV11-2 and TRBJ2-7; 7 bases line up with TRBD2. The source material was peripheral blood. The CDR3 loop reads CASTVERGTFEQYF. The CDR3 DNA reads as TGTGCCAGCACCGTAGAGCGGGGCACTTTCGAGCAGTACTTC.